This entry is about one T cell receptor beta chain. The junction shows a germline mismatch at one end, possibly a read error. This specimen belongs to a study of blood T cells in healthy people across ages. It was with a sample-barcoded 5' primer and a J-beta primer mix that a second PCR of roughly 7 to 12 cycles was run. One entry per CDR3 protein, called by TCRdb with MiXCR from the 5' RACE reads. Counted here are around 800,000 distinct CDR3 sequences, less than 70% occurring once; the ten biggest clones make up about two fifths. There are 14 residues in the CDR3. The germline V gene encodes CDR1 SNHLY and CDR2 FYNNEI.

The TCR was taken from a man older than 75 in good health. The sample comprised blood. This chain links TRBV2 with TRBJ2-4; D perhaps matches TRBD1 (7 bases). CDR3 sequence: CAGSEGASANIQYF. The CDR3 DNA sequence: TGTGCCGGCAGTGAGGGGGCTAGCGCGAACATTCAGTACTTC.